The 15 T cell receptor beta chains below were found in one sample sequenced in a study of CD8+ T cells in alopecia areata. RNA was isolated and reverse transcribed to cDNA, the sequencing template. Assay: immunoSEQ multiplex PCR; the TCRdb copy retains only in-frame clones and omits some. The table includes some 240,000 clones, about 60% detected once. The sample was CD4+ T cells sorted from blood, taken at week 0. The receptor source for this set is a human donor with alopecia areata.

The V call is TRBV9, the J call TRBJ2-1; no clear D gene. The germline V gene encodes CDR1 SGDLS and CDR2 YYNGEE. V dropped 4 bases and J dropped 8 bases, with 19 bases sitting between them. The CDR3 runs 15 residues. The CDR3 coding sequence is TGTGCCAGCAGCCCGACGGGCCTCCTTTCCCATGAGCAGTTCTTC. Translated: CASSPTGLLSHEQFF. Together with reference TRBV9 and TRBJ2-1, the CDR3 gives the full variable domain: DSGVTQTPKHLITATGQRVTLRCSPRSGDLSVYWYQQSLDQGLQFLIQYYNGEERAKGNILERFSAQQFPDLHSELNLSSLELGDSALYFCASSPTGLLSHEQFFGPGTRLTVL.

The V gene is TRBV30, the J gene TRBJ2-3; 10 bases match TRBD2. Losses at the gene ends were 3 bases for V and 2 bases for J; bases not matched to a gene: 5. Per the germline V gene, CDR1 is GTSNPN and CDR2 is SVGIG (reference sequence). The CDR3 extends over 15 amino acids. The CDR3 protein is CAWSRLAGYTDTQYF. Here the CDR3 DNA reads TGTGCCTGGAGCAGACTAGCGGGCTACACAGATACGCAGTATTTT.

The chain employs TRBV30 and TRBJ1-1; TRBD1 matches at 7 bases. CDR1 and CDR2 (germline): GTSNPN, SVGIG (reference sequence). The CDR3 length is 12 residues. With V trimmed by 8 bases and J by 2 bases, 5 bases remained unmatched. CDR3 amino acids: CARDRLNTEAFF. DNA of the CDR3: TGTGCCCGGGACAGATTAAACACTGAAGCTTTCTTT.

Only a few counts were recorded for this clone. The V and J genes are TRBV5-1 and TRBJ2-7; D not certain. Germline assignment: CDR1 SGHRS and CDR2 YFSETQ. V gave up 0 bases and J gave up 3 bases, with 7 bases separating them. The CDR3 has 13 residues. CDR3 in DNA: TGCGCCAGCAGCTTGGGATCGGTCTACGAGCAGTACTTC. Protein sequence: CASSLGSVYEQYF.

The V and J genes are TRBV15 and TRBJ1-2; D uncertain. Germline V gene data show CDR1 as LNHNV and CDR2 as YYDKDF (reference sequence). This CDR3 has 15 residues. With 3 bases removed from V and 4 bases from J, the gap between germline ends came to 15 bases. The CDR3 coding sequence is TGTGCCACCAGCAGCGGCTCGGGGTTGGGCTATGGCTACACCTTC. It is translated as CATSSGSGLGYGYTF.

CDR3 in amino acids: CATSRAGLDYGYTF. The DNA of the CDR3 is TGTGCCACCAGCAGAGCAGGGTTAGACTATGGCTACACCTTC. The V call is TRBV15, the J call TRBJ1-2, with D perhaps matching TRBD1 (5 bases). The V gene's germline CDR1 is LNHNV and CDR2 YYDKDF (reference sequence). Trimming cost V 1 base and J 3 bases, with 9 bases left between them. This CDR3 spans 14 amino acids.

The genes are TRBV10-2 and TRBJ2-1, with 7 bases that match TRBD2. This CDR3 has 15 residues. Germline CDR1 WSHSY, CDR2 SAAADI. V lost 8 bases, J lost 5 bases, and 12 bases stayed unmatched. CDR3 coding DNA: TGCGCCAGCGGAATTCTAGCGGCCTTGAACAATGAGCAGTTCTTC. The encoded protein is CASGILAALNNEQFF.

CDR3 sequence (DNA): TGCAGCGCCTCGAACAGGGGGCAGAACTATGGCTACACCTTC. This codes for CSASNRGQNYGYTF. V and J are TRBV29-1 and TRBJ1-2; 9 positions match TRBD1. The CDR3 extends over 14 amino acids. Germline lookup yields CDR1 SQVTM and CDR2 ANQGSEA. The trim removed 7 bases at V and 2 bases at J, leaving 8 bases unmatched. Variable domain in full (rest from reference TRBV29-1 and TRBJ1-2): SAVISQKPSRDICQRGTSLTIQCQVDSQVTMMFWYRQQPGQSLTLIATANQGSEATYESGFVIDKFPISRPNLTFSTLTVSNMSPEDSSIYLCSASNRGQNYGYTFGSGTRLTVV.

This clone has only a few counts. This chain links TRBV2 with TRBJ2-7; tentatively, D is TRBD2 (6 bases). CDR3 size: 13 residues. Germline assignment: CDR1 SNHLY and CDR2 FYNNEI. V lost 4 bases to trimming and J lost 0 bases, with 7 bases between them. The CDR3 loop is CASSGSGSYEQYF. DNA of the CDR3: TGTGCCAGCAGTGGTAGCGGCTCCTACGAGCAGTACTTC.

This chain links TRBV15 with TRBJ2-2; 8 bases line up with TRBD2. This CDR3 comprises 16 residues. In germline, CDR1 is LNHNV, CDR2 YYDKDF (reference sequence). V was pared by 2 bases and J by 2 bases, with 4 bases of the junction left unmatched. Here the CDR3 DNA reads TGTGCCACCAGCAGAAAAGCGGGAGCAAACACCGGGGAGCTGTTTTTT. Translation: CATSRKAGANTGELFF.

The chain is built from TRBV4-2 and TRBJ1-2; 7 positions agree with TRBD1. CDR1 is LGHNA, CDR2 YNFKEQ, per germline. CDR3 length: 14 amino acids. The V segment lost 3 bases and the J segment 3 bases; nucleotides outside the gene matches: 4. The DNA for the CDR3 is TGTGCCAGCAGCCATCTTACAGGGGACTATGGCTACACCTTC. It translates to CASSHLTGDYGYTF.

The chain uses TRBV6-5 and TRBJ2-7; D is unclear. CDR3 length: 12 residues. The V and J ends lost 5 bases and 2 bases respectively, with 7 bases between them. Germline V gene data show CDR1 as MNHEY and CDR2 as SVGAGI. The CDR3 bases are TGTGCCAGCAGTCCCCACACCTACGAGCAGTACTTC. Translating it yields CASSPHTYEQYF.

The rearrangement links TRBV6-5 to TRBJ1-1; D is possibly TRBD1 (5 bases). Germline V CDR1 and CDR2: MNHEY, SVGAGI. Trimming cost V 0 bases and J 1 base, with 9 bases left between them. The CDR3 sequence is 15 residues long. The CDR3 DNA follows: TGTGCCAGCAGTTACTCGGGACGTAAGAACACTGAAGCTTTCTTT. It yields the protein CASSYSGRKNTEAFF.

This chain joins TRBV7-9 and TRBJ1-5; 10 bases fit TRBD1. This CDR3 spans 17 amino acids. Germline V gene data show CDR1 as SEHNR and CDR2 as FQNEAQ (reference sequence). V lost 2 bases to trimming and J lost 7 bases; unmatched junction nucleotides: 11. The CDR3 spells CASSLWLGQGREQPQHF. CDR3 DNA: TGTGCCAGCAGCTTATGGTTGGGACAGGGGAGGGAACAGCCCCAGCATTTT.

The chain has TRBV7-2 and TRBJ1-1; tentatively, D is TRBD1 (5 bases). The CDR3 covers 15 residues. The V end lost 1 base, the J end lost 0 bases, and 9 bases lay between the germline ends. The germline gives CDR1 SGHTA, CDR2 FQGNSA. In nucleotides, the CDR3 is TGTGCCAGCAGCTTAGTCCGGGGCATGAACACTGAAGCTTTCTTT. This translates into CASSLVRGMNTEAFF.